This TCR beta chain appears in the sequencing data of a study of blood T cell repertoires in COVID-19. For the study at large: Sites across the United States, Italy and Spain contributed samples from acute and convalescent COVID-19.

Profiling relied on immunoSEQ multiplex PCR, and the TCRdb table lists in-frame clones only, not all of them. The sample records 150,000 to 200,000 clones, roughly 80% being singletons. Germline V gene data show CDR1 as SEHNR and CDR2 as FQNEAQ (reference sequence). The CDR3 runs 13 residues. Between the trimmed V and J ends, which lost 4 bases and 10 bases, there was a span of 14 bases. Input material: peripheral blood. V usage is TRBV7-9 and J usage is TRBJ2-1, with a possible D match to TRBD1 (6 bases). The receptor's source is a human donor with acute or convalescent COVID-19. The donor label of this sample is uncertain. CDR3 DNA: TGTGCCAGCAGCTCCAGGGGCCCCGGAGAGCAGTTCTTC. Translation gives CASSSRGPGEQFF.